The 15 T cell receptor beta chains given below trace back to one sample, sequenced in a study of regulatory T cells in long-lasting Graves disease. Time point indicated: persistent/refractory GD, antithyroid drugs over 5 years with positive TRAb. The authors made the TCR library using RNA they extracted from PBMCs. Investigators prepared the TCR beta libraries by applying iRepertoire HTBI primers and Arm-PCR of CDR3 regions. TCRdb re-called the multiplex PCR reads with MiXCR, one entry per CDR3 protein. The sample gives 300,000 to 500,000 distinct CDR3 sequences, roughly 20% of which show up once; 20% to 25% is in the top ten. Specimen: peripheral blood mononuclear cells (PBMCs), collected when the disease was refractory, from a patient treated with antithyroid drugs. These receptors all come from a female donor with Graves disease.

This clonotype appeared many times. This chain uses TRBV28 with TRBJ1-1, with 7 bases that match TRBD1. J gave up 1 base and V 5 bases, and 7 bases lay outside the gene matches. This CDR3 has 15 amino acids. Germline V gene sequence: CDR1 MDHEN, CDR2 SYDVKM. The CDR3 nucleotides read TGTGCCAGCAGTGAGGGGGCGCGGAGGAACACTGAAGCTTTCTTT. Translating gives CASSEGARRNTEAFF.

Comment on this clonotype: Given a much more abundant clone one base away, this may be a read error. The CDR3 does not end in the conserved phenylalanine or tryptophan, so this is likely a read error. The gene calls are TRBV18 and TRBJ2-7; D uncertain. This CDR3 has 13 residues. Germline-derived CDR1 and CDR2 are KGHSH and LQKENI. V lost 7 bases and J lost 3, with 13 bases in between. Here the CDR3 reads CASLKDINYEQYS. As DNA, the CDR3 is TGTGCCAGCTTGAAAGACATCAACTACGAGCAGTACTCC.

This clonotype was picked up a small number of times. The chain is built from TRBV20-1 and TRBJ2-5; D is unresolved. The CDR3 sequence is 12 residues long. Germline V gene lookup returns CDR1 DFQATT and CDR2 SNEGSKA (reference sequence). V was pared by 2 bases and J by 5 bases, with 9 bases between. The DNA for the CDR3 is TGCAGTGCTAGACTGGGGATGGAGACCCAGTACTTC. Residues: CSARLGMETQYF.

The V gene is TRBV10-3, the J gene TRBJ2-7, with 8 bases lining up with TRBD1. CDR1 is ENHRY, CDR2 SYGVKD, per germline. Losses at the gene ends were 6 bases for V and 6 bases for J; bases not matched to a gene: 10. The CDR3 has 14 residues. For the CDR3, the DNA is TGTGCCATCAGGGACAGGGTAGCCCTCTCCGAGCAGTACTTC. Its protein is CAIRDRVALSEQYF.

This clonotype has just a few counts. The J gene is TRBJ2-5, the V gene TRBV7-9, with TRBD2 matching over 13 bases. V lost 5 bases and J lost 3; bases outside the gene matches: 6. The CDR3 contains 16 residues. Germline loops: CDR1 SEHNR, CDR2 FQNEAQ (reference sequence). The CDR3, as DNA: TGTGCCAGCAGCAAACGAGGGACTAGCGGGGAAGAGACCCAGTACTTC. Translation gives CASSKRGTSGEETQYF.

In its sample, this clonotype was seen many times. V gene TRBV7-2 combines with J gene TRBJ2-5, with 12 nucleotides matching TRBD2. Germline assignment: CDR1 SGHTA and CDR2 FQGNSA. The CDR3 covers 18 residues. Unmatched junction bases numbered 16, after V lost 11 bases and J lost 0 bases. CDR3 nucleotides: TGTGCCGTTTCGCCCCGACTAGCGGGAGTCACGTACCAAGAGACCCAGTACTTC. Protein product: CAVSPRLAGVTYQETQYF.

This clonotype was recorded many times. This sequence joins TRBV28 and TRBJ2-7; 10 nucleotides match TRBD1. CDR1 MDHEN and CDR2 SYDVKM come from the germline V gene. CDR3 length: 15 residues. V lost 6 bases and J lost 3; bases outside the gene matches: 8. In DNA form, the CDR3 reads TGTGCCAGCAGCCACCGGACAGGGGGTGACTACGAGCAGTACTTC. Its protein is CASSHRTGGDYEQYF.

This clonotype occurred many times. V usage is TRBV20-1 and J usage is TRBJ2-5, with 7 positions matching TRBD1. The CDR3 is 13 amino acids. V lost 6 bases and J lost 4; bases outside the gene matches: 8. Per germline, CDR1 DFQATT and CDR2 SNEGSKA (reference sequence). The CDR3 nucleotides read TGCAGTGCCGCGGTAGGGGGCCGAGAGACCCAGTACTTC. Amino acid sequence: CSAAVGGRETQYF.

The CDR3 region has the DNA TGCGCCAGCAGCCCCTACGCGGGAGATCTCCAAGAGACCCAGTACTTC. Translating gives CASSPYAGDLQETQYF. The V and J genes are TRBV4-3 and TRBJ2-5, with 7 bases aligning to TRBD2. The CDR3 totals 16 residues. With 4 bases clipped from V and 1 base from J, the junction kept 9 bases outside the gene matches. The germline V gene encodes CDR1 LGHNA and CDR2 YSLEER.

Here the CDR3 DNA reads TGTGCCAGCAGCACCCGGCGGGGGCCTGAGACCCAGTACTTC. It codes for CASSTRRGPETQYF. The chain links TRBV3-1 to TRBJ2-5; a possible D gene is TRBD2 (7 bases). The germline CDR1 and CDR2 sequences are LGHDT and YNNKEL (reference sequence). The CDR3 sequence is 14 residues long. V was clipped by 5 bases and J by 5 bases, with 15 bases between them.

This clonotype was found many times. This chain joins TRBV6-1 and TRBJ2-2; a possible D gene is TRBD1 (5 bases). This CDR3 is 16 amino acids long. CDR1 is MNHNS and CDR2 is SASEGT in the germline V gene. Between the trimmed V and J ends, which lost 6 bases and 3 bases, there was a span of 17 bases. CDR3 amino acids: CASRLYDQGDTGELFF. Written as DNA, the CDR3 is TGTGCCAGCAGGCTTTACGATCAGGGTGACACCGGGGAGCTGTTTTTT.

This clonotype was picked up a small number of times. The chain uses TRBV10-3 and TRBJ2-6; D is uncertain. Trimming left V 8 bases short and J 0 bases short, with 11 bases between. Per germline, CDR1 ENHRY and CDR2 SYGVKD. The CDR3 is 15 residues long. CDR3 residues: CAIGPMNSGANVLTF. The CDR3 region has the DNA TGTGCCATCGGTCCCATGAACTCTGGGGCCAACGTCCTGACTTTC.

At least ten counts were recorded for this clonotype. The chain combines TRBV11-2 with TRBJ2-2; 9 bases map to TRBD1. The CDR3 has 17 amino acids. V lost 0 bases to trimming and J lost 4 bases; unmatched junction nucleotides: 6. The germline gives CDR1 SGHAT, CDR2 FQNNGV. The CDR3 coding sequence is TGTGCCAGCAGCTTAGAAGCCGGGACAGGGATCACCGGGGAGCTGTTTTTT. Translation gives CASSLEAGTGITGELFF.

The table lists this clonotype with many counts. The CDR3 nucleotides read TGTGCCAGCAGTCAATTTGGAATAGGCAACTCCTACGAGCAGTACTTC. Amino acids: CASSQFGIGNSYEQYF. The chain couples TRBV28 to TRBJ2-7, with D hard to call. Between the trimmed V and J ends, which lost 5 bases and 0 bases, there was a span of 17 bases. Looked up from germline, CDR1 is MDHEN and CDR2 is SYDVKM. The CDR3 length is 16 residues.

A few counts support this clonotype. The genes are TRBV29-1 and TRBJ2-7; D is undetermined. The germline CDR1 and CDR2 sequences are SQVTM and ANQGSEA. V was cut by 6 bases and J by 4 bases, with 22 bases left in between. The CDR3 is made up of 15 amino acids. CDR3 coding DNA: TGCAGCGTAACATCGGCGTCTGGTTTCGAGTACGAGCAGTACTTC. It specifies CSVTSASGFEYEQYF.